Below are 12 T cell receptor beta chains sequenced from a single sample in a study of blood T cell repertoires in COVID-19. Here immunoSEQ multiplex PCR was the method, and the copy in TCRdb shows in-frame clones only, minus some. Of around 250,000 clones in the sample, 85% to 90% are singletons; the top ten hold approximately 3.7%. Sequenced material: PBMCs or T cells enriched from blood (not recorded which). These receptors originate from a woman in her twenties or thirties who had recovered from COVID-19.

The chain recombines TRBV13 with TRBJ1-5, with 7 bases matching TRBD1. Germline V gene sequence: CDR1 PRHDT, CDR2 FYEKMQ (reference sequence). The CDR3 loop spans 15 amino acids. V lost 2 bases, J lost 4 bases, and 5 bases stayed unmatched. The CDR3 coding sequence is TGTGCCAGCAGCTTAAGGAAGGGGGCTAATCAGCCCCAGCATTTT. Amino acids: CASSLRKGANQPQHF.

The chain recombines TRBV27 with TRBJ2-2; 12 nucleotides agree with TRBD2. CDR1 is MNHEY, CDR2 SMNVEV, per germline (reference sequence). V lost 5 bases and J lost 6; bases outside the gene matches: 1. There are 14 residues in the CDR3. DNA for the CDR3: TGTGCCAGCAGTGGGACTAGCGGGCCCGGGGAGCTGTTTTTT. Its protein is CASSGTSGPGELFF.

The chain employs TRBV7-9 and TRBJ2-1; D not resolved. CDR3 length equals 15 residues. V dropped 2 bases and J dropped 2 bases, with 10 bases sitting between them. CDR1 is SEHNR and CDR2 is FQNEAQ in the germline V gene (reference sequence). The CDR3, as DNA: TGTGCCAGCAGCTTACGCCGGGTCGCCTACAATGAGCAGTTCTTC. Translated: CASSLRRVAYNEQFF. Drawing the rest from reference TRBV7-9 and TRBJ2-1, the complete variable domain is DTGVSQNPRHKITKRGQNVTFRCDPISEHNRLYWYRQTLGQGPEFLTYFQNEAQLEKSRLLSDRFSAERPKGSFSTLEIQRTEQGDSAMYLCASSLRRVAYNEQFFGPGTRLTVL.

This clone was seen just once. This chain links TRBV7-2 with TRBJ2-2; 7 bases map to TRBD1. The V gene's germline CDR1 is SGHTA and CDR2 FQGNSA. The CDR3 runs 15 residues. Trimming cost V 7 bases and J 8 bases; bases outside gene matches: 13. The chain's CDR3 is CASTPTGSRLGELFF. In nucleotides, the CDR3 is TGTGCCAGCACCCCGACAGGGTCCCGGTTAGGGGAGCTGTTTTTT.

This sequence joins TRBV14 and TRBJ1-2; D may be TRBD1 (5 bases). CDR3 size: 13 residues. Trimming shortened V by 1 base and J by 8 bases, and 11 bases separated the two germline ends. Looked up from germline, CDR1 is SGHDN and CDR2 is FVKESK. In DNA form, the CDR3 reads TGTGCCAGCAGCCAAGGGGCAGGGATAGGCTACACCTTC. Its protein is CASSQGAGIGYTF.

This clone has only one observation. This chain uses TRBV12-3 or TRBV12-4 with TRBJ1-1, with a possible D match to TRBD1 (5 bases). Trimming cost V 6 bases and J 1 base, with 9 bases left between them. The CDR3 covers 13 residues. The CDR3 is CASRRDRNTEAFF. CDR3 coding DNA: TGTGCCAGCAGACGTGACAGGAACACTGAAGCTTTCTTT.

This clone was seen a handful of times. In nucleotides, the CDR3 is TGTGCCAGCAGCTTAGGTGGGGCTCAGCCCCAGCATTTT. It translates to CASSLGGAQPQHF. The V and J genes are TRBV13 and TRBJ1-5; possible D gene TRBD1, 5 bases. From germline, CDR1 is PRHDT and CDR2 FYEKMQ (reference sequence). Trimming cost V 0 bases and J 6 bases, with 6 bases left between them. This CDR3 comprises 13 residues. The variable domain in full, completed from reference TRBV13 and TRBJ1-5, reads AAGVIQSPRHLIKEKRETATLKCYPIPRHDTVYWYQQGPGQDPQFLISFYEKMQSDKGSIPDRFSAQQFSDYHSELNMSSLELGDSALYFCASSLGGAQPQHFGDGTRLSIL.

This clone was counted a few times. Other DNA sequences in the same sample also yield this CDR3. The chain combines TRBV28 with TRBJ1-2, with 8 bases lining up with TRBD1. V lost 6 bases and J lost 2; bases outside the gene matches: 5. The CDR3 has 14 amino acids. From germline, CDR1 is MDHEN and CDR2 SYDVKM. CDR3 protein: CASSLGQGNYGYTF. The CDR3, as DNA: TGTGCCAGCAGCTTAGGACAGGGAAACTATGGCTACACCTTC.

CDR3 in DNA: TGTGCCAGTAGTATTGGCGGGAGGTTAACCGGGGAGCTGTTTTTT. Its protein product is CASSIGGRLTGELFF. This chain uses TRBV19 with TRBJ2-2; 8 nucleotides match TRBD2. The CDR3 is 15 amino acids. Germline-derived CDR1 and CDR2 are LNHDA and SQIVND (reference sequence). V trimming: 3 bases; J trimming: 5 bases; junction bases outside the gene matches: 5.

This chain connects TRBV19 to TRBJ1-2; 9 nucleotides agree with TRBD1. The CDR3 spans 20 residues. The J segment lost 0 bases and the V segment lost 5 bases, leaving 19 bases of the junction unmatched. Looked up from germline, CDR1 is LNHDA and CDR2 is SQIVND (reference sequence). In nucleotides, the CDR3 is TGTGCCAGTAGTGGAGAGACAATAACCGGGACAGGGATAGCTAACTATGGCTACACCTTC. Translated: CASSGETITGTGIANYGYTF.

The chain carries TRBV5-4 and TRBJ1-1; no clear D. Germline lookup yields CDR1 SGHNT and CDR2 YYREEE (reference sequence). There are 19 residues in the CDR3. V was cut by 3 bases and J by 0 bases, with 24 bases left in between. The CDR3 reads CASSSPDGQDGSLNTEAFF. CDR3 DNA: TGTGCCAGCAGCTCCCCGGATGGCCAGGACGGGAGCCTGAACACTGAAGCTTTCTTT.

The chain is built from TRBV4-1 and TRBJ2-1; D possibly corresponds to TRBD1 (6 bases). Per the germline V gene, CDR1 is MGHRA and CDR2 is YSYEKL. The V gene lost 2 bases and the J gene lost 8 bases, with 16 bases spanning the gap. The CDR3 runs to 15 residues. CDR3 nucleotide sequence: TGCGCCAGCAGCCAATTTGAGCGTGAGGGGGATGAGCAGTTCTTC. Its protein product is CASSQFEREGDEQFF.